This T cell receptor beta chain came from a study of blood T cell repertoires in COVID-19 (dated by TCRdb to about 2020). Study-wide context: Samples from collaborators originated in the United States, Italy and Spain and spanned both the acute and convalescent phases of COVID-19. The prospective study material was composed of cDNA or gDNA derived from T cells, B-cell-depleted T cells, or PBMCs. Subjects who had been exposed to COVID-19, were actively infected with it, or had recovered from it provided the deeply sampled blood TCRbeta repertoires that made up the dataset. The repertoires were released in a freely available public database intended as a resource for research on the immune response to SARS-CoV-2. The samples were drawn from two sources: the first 160 participants of the ongoing ImmuneRACE study, and 1,254 subjects contributed by 6 global collaborators. The sample metadata nearly always contained a de-identified subject ID, COVID-19 status, age in years and sex. Where available, HLA class I and class II types were obtained from metadata supplied by the sample provider rather than from assay-based typing.

TCRbeta CDR3 regions were amplified from genomic DNA by means of the immunoSEQ Assay, a bias-controlled multiplex PCR. Regarding the original processing steps: The number of nucleated cells in each sample was estimated from the amplification of reference gene primers within the assay. To quantify the absolute abundance of each unique TCRbeta CDR3 rearrangement, sequence reads were collapsed and filtered. For each sample, productive Simpson clonality was calculated by taking the square root of Simpson's diversity index across productive rearrangements. In TCRdb, the immuneACCESS table is reduced to in-frame sequences with V and J assigned. These tables do not hold every clone; where another copy was compared, an unresolved V gene accounts for under half, and the others remain unexplained. That table gives V, J and clone size, and the DNA gave D and trimming. In all, the sample holds around 300,000 clones, and about nine tenths of those were seen once. 0.85% to 0.95% of the sample is taken by the ten largest.

With regard to this clone: Its antigen has not been determined. No quality values exist for individual bases; no much larger clone is one base distant.

A distance of 12 bases separates the germline ends of V and J, which lose 1 base and 4 bases respectively. The CDR3 covers 15 residues, taking in both the cysteine and the phenylalanine. Just the 45-base CDR3 DNA is kept, in frame starting at base 1. Reading the germline V gene gives CDR1 SGHRS and CDR2 YFSETQ. Samples from volunteer blood donors who had recovered from COVID-19 were contributed by a second Seattle source. Collaborating institutions collected whole blood in K2EDTA tubes following their own protocols. For TCRbeta analysis, collaborator samples were shipped as frozen whole blood, as isolated PBMCs, or as DNA extracted from either sample type. Broader findings and caveats from the paper: How much clinical and demographic metadata was included differed by source and by participant, and the metadata was provided uncurated.

The sequence joins TRBV5-1 to TRBJ2-1; the D segment could be TRBD2, given 5 matching bases. The sequence was obtained from a woman aged 40-49 years who had recovered from COVID-19. What was sequenced was peripheral blood. The nucleotide sequence is given as TGCGCCAGCAGCTTGCTTGCGGAGGTGTACAATGAGCAGTTCTTC. It is translated as CASSLLAEVYNEQFF.